This TCR beta chain emerged from a study of cytomegalovirus exposure and HLA in healthy donors. About the study: Earlier work reported roughly 120 million unique TCR beta sequences from 150 million to 200 million T cells. Broader study findings: Across donors, presence/absence analyses took sequencing depth to be roughly uniform. As a later analysis revealed, the rate of TCR association differed by HLA locus, with DRB1 most and HLA-C fewest.

The PCR ran on 60 Vbeta and 13 Jbeta primers. The method was immunoSEQ multiplex PCR; TCRdb's version includes in-frame clones alone and lacks a portion of them. The repertoire holds approximately 160,000 clones, with around three fifths as singletons. Remarks on this clone: Its antigen is undetermined.

Germline V gene data show CDR1 as SGHRS and CDR2 as YFSETQ. This CDR3 has 15 amino acids. V shed 0 bases and J shed 2 bases, with 9 bases lying between them. The chain carries TRBV5-1 and TRBJ1-3, with D uncertain. The TCR was taken from a woman between 25 and 40 years old in good health and CMV-seropositive. Sample: PBMCs. The CDR3 loop reads CASSLDPGTGNTIYF. DNA for the CDR3: TGCGCCAGCAGCTTGGATCCGGGGACTGGAAACACCATATATTTT. The complete variable domain, with remaining parts taken from reference TRBV5-1 and TRBJ1-3, reads KAGVTQTPRYLIKTRGQQVTLSCSPISGHRSVSWYQQTPGQGLQFLFEYFSETQRNKGNFPGRFSGRQFSNSRSEMNVSTLELGDSALYLCASSLDPGTGNTIYFGEGSWLTVV.